This T cell receptor (beta chain) was identified in a study of cytomegalovirus exposure and HLA in healthy donors. Germline values: CDR1 SGHRS, CDR2 YFSETQ. This CDR3 is built from 13 residues. Trimming at V came to 7 bases and at J to 9 bases, leaving 7 bases not matched to a gene. The PCR used 60 Vbeta and 13 Jbeta primers. Data came from immunoSEQ multiplex PCR; TCRdb stores just in-frame clones and leaves some out. Altogether approximately 100,000 clones are present, around three quarters being singletons, with the ten largest covering approximately 4.2%. Though nominally healthy at sampling, donors likely had unrecorded immune exposures.

The rearrangement joins TRBV5-1 to TRBJ1-1, with 12 positions matching TRBD1. The source of this sequence is a female donor in good health and CMV-seropositive. Sample: PBMCs. The CDR3 is CASLGQGAVKAFF. The DNA for the CDR3 is TGCGCCAGCCTGGGACAGGGGGCGGTCAAAGCTTTCTTT.